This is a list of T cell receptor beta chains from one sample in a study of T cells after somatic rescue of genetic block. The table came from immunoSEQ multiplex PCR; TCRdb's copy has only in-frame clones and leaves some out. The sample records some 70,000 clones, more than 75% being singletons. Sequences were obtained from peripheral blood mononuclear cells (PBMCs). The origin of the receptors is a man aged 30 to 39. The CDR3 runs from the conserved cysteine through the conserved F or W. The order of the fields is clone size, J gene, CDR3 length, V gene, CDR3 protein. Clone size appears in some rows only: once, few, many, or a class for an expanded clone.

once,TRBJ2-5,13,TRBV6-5,CASSYSRGETQYF
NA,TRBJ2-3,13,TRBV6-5,CASKEGSTDTQYF
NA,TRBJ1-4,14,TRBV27,CASSPGRGSEKLFF
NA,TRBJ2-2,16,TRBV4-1,CASSHLAGGPSGELFF
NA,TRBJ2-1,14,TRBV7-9,CASSLAYSENEQFF
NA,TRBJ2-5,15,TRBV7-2,CASSFYIAGESAQYF
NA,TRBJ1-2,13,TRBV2,CASSSQRAYGYTF
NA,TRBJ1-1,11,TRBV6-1,CASIRVTEAFF
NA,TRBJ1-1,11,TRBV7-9,CASSLEAEAFF
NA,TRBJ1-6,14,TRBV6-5,CASSYSQLNSPLHF
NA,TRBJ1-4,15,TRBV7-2,CASSLSPATNEKLFF
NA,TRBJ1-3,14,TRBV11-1,CASSLVGSGNTIYF
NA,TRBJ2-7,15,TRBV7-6,CASSFSPIEVYEQYF
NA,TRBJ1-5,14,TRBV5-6,CASSLAGPGPPQHF
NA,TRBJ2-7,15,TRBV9,CASSVDEFTFYEQYF
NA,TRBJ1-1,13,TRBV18,CASSPGRNDEAFF
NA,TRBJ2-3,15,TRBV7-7,CASSPGTGRTDTQYF
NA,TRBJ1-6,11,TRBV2,CASRTNSPLHF
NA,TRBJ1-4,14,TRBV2,CASTPGQGHEKLFF
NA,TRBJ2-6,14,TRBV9,CASSVYSGANVLTF
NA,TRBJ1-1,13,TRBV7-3,CASSYDRNTEAFF
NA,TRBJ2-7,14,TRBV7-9,CASSPQGPYLEQYF
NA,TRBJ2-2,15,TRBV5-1,CASSGSLTNTGELFF
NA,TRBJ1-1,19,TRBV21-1,CASRGIPGGAYYVNTEAFF
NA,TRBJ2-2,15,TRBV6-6,CASSRPQGHTGELFF
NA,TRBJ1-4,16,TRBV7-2,CASSIGPPGANEKLFF
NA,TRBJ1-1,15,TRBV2,CASSPAGTGRVGAFF
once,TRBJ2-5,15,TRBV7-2,CASSLEAGGQETQYF
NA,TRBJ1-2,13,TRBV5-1,CASSLVVNYGYTF
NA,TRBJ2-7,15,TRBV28,CASSLRAGGSYEQYF
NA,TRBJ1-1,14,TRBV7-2,CASSLVGIHTEAFF
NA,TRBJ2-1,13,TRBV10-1,CASSGRGYNEQFF
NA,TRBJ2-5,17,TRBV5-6,CASSPGPPLWDQETQYF
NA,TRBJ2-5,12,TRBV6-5,CASRTSQETQYF
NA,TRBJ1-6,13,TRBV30,CAWNAGARTPLHF
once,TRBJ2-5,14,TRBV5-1,CASSPRQRQETQYF
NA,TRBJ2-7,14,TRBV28,CASSQHSGRDEQYF
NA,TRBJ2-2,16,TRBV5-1,CASSWNGLASTGELFF
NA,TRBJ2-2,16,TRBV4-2,CASSQDRQGANGELFF
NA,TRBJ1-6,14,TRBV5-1,CASSLASTNSPLHF
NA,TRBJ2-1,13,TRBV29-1,CSTRTGGHNEQFF
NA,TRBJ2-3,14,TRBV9,CASSVLESTDTQYF
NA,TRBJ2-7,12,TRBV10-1,CASSWTGGEQYF
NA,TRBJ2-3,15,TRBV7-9,CASSLVGLRTDTQYF
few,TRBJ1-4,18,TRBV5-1,CASSTGQGGRLSNEKLFF
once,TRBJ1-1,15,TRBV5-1,CASSPREGRDTEAFF
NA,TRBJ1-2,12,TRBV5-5,CASSLQGLGYTF
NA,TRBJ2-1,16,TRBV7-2,CASSLSGTTTTGEQFF
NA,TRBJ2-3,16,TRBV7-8,CASSLGPVLRTDTQYF
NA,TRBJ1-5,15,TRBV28,CASSLPVMNDQPQHF
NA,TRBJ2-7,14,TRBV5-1,CASSLFSGGNEQYF
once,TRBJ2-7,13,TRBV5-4,CASSPKGAYEQYF
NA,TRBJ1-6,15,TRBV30,CAWREIQGNNSPLHF
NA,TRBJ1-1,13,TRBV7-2,CASSLGRNTEAFF
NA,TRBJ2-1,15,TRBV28,CASSLVDSWGNEQFF
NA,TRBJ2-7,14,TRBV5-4,CASSLFREEREQYF